The entry below describes one TCR beta chain. What it binds is unknown. The CDR3 is made up of 16 amino acids. Germline CDR1 is MNHEY and CDR2 is SVGAGI. The trim removed 4 bases at V and 4 bases at J, leaving 5 bases unmatched. The data are from a study of cytomegalovirus exposure and HLA in healthy donors. Study background: Early released data had about 80 million unique TCRs, all coming from HLA-typed donors. Study-wide points: Relative to the approximately 670-donor mean, N-insertions were reportedly fewer in an Asian-associated ancestry cluster in a later analysis. Solely CMV serostatus was available to characterize immune exposure.

Although they were nominally healthy when sampled, donors likely had unrecorded immune exposures. The PCR ran on 60 Vbeta and 13 Jbeta primers. Measured with immunoSEQ multiplex PCR; TCRdb has only the in-frame clones, and not every one. The sample contains about 130,000 clones, more than 60% of which appear only once. The V gene is TRBV6-5, the J gene TRBJ1-6; 9 bases map to TRBD1. Source material: PBMCs. The sequence was obtained from a woman aged 40 to 50 in good health and CMV-seropositive. CDR3 region: CASSLSGTGYNSPLHF. DNA of the CDR3: TGTGCCAGCAGTTTATCCGGGACAGGGTATAATTCACCCCTCCACTTT.